These 20 T cell receptor beta chains share one sample of origin, sequenced in a study of T cells in Graves' hyperthyroidism and ophthalmopathy. Using RNA transcripts as the source, TCR beta CDR3 regions were amplified. The study used the HTBI primer set for a first-round RT-PCR of the TCR CDR3. TCRdb itself ran the multiplex PCR reads through MiXCR, one entry per CDR3 protein. The repertoire holds fewer than 750,000 distinct CDR3 sequences, with under 15% as singletons. Sequencing input: blood. The receptors were gathered from a middle-aged woman with Graves' ophthalmopathy.

The V and J genes are TRBV7-3 and TRBJ2-5; 13 bases map to TRBD2. CDR1 SGHTA and CDR2 FQGTGA come from the germline V gene. Unmatched junction bases numbered 2, after V lost 3 bases and J lost 1 base. The CDR3 covers 16 residues. The CDR3 DNA reads as TGTGCCAGCAGCTTTGGACTAGCGGGAGTCCAAGAGACCCAGTACTTC. This translates into CASSFGLAGVQETQYF.

The chain is built from TRBV7-3 and TRBJ2-7; D not certain. The CDR3 has 17 amino acids. Germline assignment: CDR1 SGHTA and CDR2 FQGTGA. V was cut by 2 bases and J by 2 bases, with 19 bases left in between. The CDR3 loop is CASSLHGLRMGPYEQYF. CDR3 DNA sequence: TGTGCCAGCAGCTTACACGGCCTCCGCATGGGCCCCTACGAGCAGTACTTC.

This clonotype occurred many times. The chain couples TRBV6-5 to TRBJ1-5, with D unclear. CDR3 size: 15 residues. Germline V gene data show CDR1 as MNHEY and CDR2 as SVGAGI. V shed 2 bases and J shed 4 bases, with 12 bases lying between them. This CDR3 is CASSYQDTSNQPQHF. The DNA of the CDR3 is TGTGCCAGCAGTTACCAAGACACCTCAAATCAGCCCCAGCATTTT.

This clonotype was detected many times. The chain is built from TRBV3-1 and TRBJ2-2; maybe TRBD2 (6 bases). CDR3 length equals 13 residues. Germline CDR1 is LGHDT and CDR2 is YNNKEL (reference sequence). V lost 8 bases and J 8 bases, leaving 15 bases between the germline ends. The CDR3, as DNA: TGTGCCAGCGGAACCGGGACTCAGGGGGAGCTGTTTTTT. Amino acids: CASGTGTQGELFF.

This clonotype was picked up many times. The gene calls are TRBV7-2 and TRBJ2-5; 8 bases map to TRBD2. V dropped 5 bases and J dropped 2; count of bases not matched to a gene: 10. CDR3 size: 16 residues. Germline V gene lookup returns CDR1 SGHTA and CDR2 FQGNSA. CDR3 bases: TGTGCCAGCAGCCCTAGCGGGCTCGTCCTACAAGAGACCCAGTACTTC. Amino acids: CASSPSGLVLQETQYF.

This clonotype was observed a few times. The CDR3 loop reads CASSQDWTGVATGELFF. The CDR3 DNA reads as TGCGCCAGCAGCCAAGATTGGACAGGGGTTGCAACCGGGGAGCTGTTTTTT. The rearrangement joins TRBV4-3 to TRBJ2-2, with TRBD1 identical over 9 bases. The J segment lost 5 bases and the V segment lost 0 bases, leaving 7 bases of the junction unmatched. CDR3 length: 17 residues. Germline-derived CDR1 and CDR2 are LGHNA and YSLEER.

In this sample, this clonotype turned up many times. V and J are TRBV10-3 and TRBJ2-2; tentatively, D is TRBD1 (6 bases). V lost 0 bases and J lost 1, with 9 bases in between. Per the germline V gene, CDR1 is ENHRY and CDR2 is SYGVKD. This CDR3 is 16 amino acids long. The DNA of the CDR3 is TGTGCCATCAGTGAGTCTCAGGGGCAGAACACCGGGGAGCTGTTTTTT. Residues: CAISESQGQNTGELFF.

The rearrangement joins TRBV2 to TRBJ1-4; D may be TRBD1 (6 bases). CDR3 length: 13 residues. The ends were cut back, 7 bases at V and 4 bases at J, with 10 bases in the middle. Germline-derived CDR1 and CDR2 are SNHLY and FYNNEI. The CDR3 here is CASKDRYNEKLFF. DNA of the CDR3: TGTGCCAGCAAGGACAGATATAATGAAAAACTGTTTTTT.

Many counts were recorded for this clonotype. The chain employs TRBV24-1 and TRBJ2-7; either TRBD1 or TRBD2 may fit D (5 bases each). Germline CDR1 and CDR2: KGHDR and SFDVKD. The CDR3 loop spans 11 amino acids. V shed 9 bases and J shed 6 bases, with 11 bases lying between them. In DNA, the CDR3 is TGTGCCACCGGGGCGGCGGGCGAGCAGTACTTC. Its translation is CATGAAGEQYF.

This clonotype turned up a few times. The J gene is TRBJ2-7, the V gene TRBV30, with 11 bases aligning to TRBD1. Germline CDR1 GTSNPN, CDR2 SVGIG (reference sequence). CDR3 size: 19 residues. The J segment lost 2 bases and the V segment lost 0 bases, leaving 15 bases of the junction unmatched. This chain's CDR3 is CAWSVPGQGALAGTYEQYF. DNA for the CDR3: TGTGCCTGGAGTGTACCAGGACAGGGGGCACTAGCGGGCACCTACGAGCAGTACTTC.

The chain joins TRBV29-1 to TRBJ2-7; D is possibly TRBD1 (6 bases). This CDR3 contains 14 residues. Per the germline V gene, CDR1 is SQVTM and CDR2 is ANQGSEA. V gave up 2 bases and J gave up 1 base, with 12 bases separating them. CDR3 sequence: CSVESGHQSYEQYF. Here the CDR3 DNA reads TGCAGCGTTGAATCGGGACACCAGTCCTACGAGCAGTACTTC.

This clonotype was observed a few times. The J gene is TRBJ2-2, the V gene TRBV6-5; 7 bases agree with TRBD2. The CDR3 has 17 residues. With 0 bases clipped from V and 1 base from J, the junction kept 5 bases outside the gene matches. Per germline, CDR1 MNHEY and CDR2 SVGAGI. The CDR3 reads CASSYSEGGQNTGELFF. The CDR3 nucleotides read TGTGCCAGCAGTTACTCGGAGGGAGGGCAGAACACCGGGGAGCTGTTTTTT.

The rearrangement links TRBV24-1 to TRBJ2-5, with 12 nucleotides matching TRBD2. CDR1 and CDR2 from the germline V gene are KGHDR and SFDVKD. The CDR3 is made up of 16 amino acids. V dropped 6 bases and J dropped 4; count of bases not matched to a gene: 8. CDR3 DNA sequence: TGTGCCACCAGTCCAGGGACTAGCGGGCGGGGAGAGACCCAGTACTTC. Protein: CATSPGTSGRGETQYF.

The rearrangement joins TRBV6-1 to TRBJ1-2; 11 bases map to TRBD1. The CDR3 runs 15 residues. CDR1 and CDR2 (germline): MNHNS, SASEGT. J was trimmed by 4 bases and V by 6 bases; bases with no gene match: 7. The CDR3 region has the DNA TGTGCCAGCAGAACACCCGGGACAGGGGGCTATGGCTACACCTTC. Translation: CASRTPGTGGYGYTF.

This clonotype was counted many times. The chain combines TRBV28 with TRBJ2-3; D uncertain. V was clipped by 1 base and J by 4 bases, with 3 bases between them. CDR1 MDHEN and CDR2 SYDVKM come from the germline V gene. There are 12 residues in the CDR3. The CDR3 coding sequence is TGTGCCAGCAGTTTATCTTCAGATACGCAGTATTTT. Protein: CASSLSSDTQYF.

This clonotype showed up many times. The genes are TRBV27 and TRBJ1-1; D is undetermined. Trimming removed 5 bases from V and 4 bases from J, with 11 bases in between. CDR1 is MNHEY and CDR2 is SMNVEV in the germline V gene (reference sequence). The CDR3 runs 13 residues. The DNA of the CDR3 is TGTGCCAGCAGTCTCCGGATGAGCACTGAAGCTTTCTTT. It encodes CASSLRMSTEAFF.

This clonotype appeared many times. V is TRBV28 and J is TRBJ2-5; perhaps TRBD2 as D (6 bases). Trimming removed 6 bases from V and 1 base from J, with 15 bases in between. The length of the CDR3 is 15 residues. In germline, CDR1 is MDHEN, CDR2 SYDVKM. Here the CDR3 reads CASRTGGTAQETQYF. CDR3 coding DNA: TGTGCCAGCAGGACGGGCGGGACGGCCCAAGAGACCCAGTACTTC.

The rearrangement joins TRBV12-3 or TRBV12-4 to TRBJ2-3; TRBD1 agrees at 9 bases. The J segment lost 0 bases and the V segment lost 6 bases, leaving 7 bases of the junction unmatched. The CDR3 runs to 16 residues. The CDR3 nucleotides are TGTGCCAGCAGGACCGGGACAGGGACTAGCACAGATACGCAGTATTTT. This codes for CASRTGTGTSTDTQYF.

This clonotype was found many times. A junction end diverges from the germline sequence, so it may reflect a read error. The V call is TRBV6-5, the J call TRBJ1-2, with D possibly TRBD1 on 6 matching bases. The germline V gene has CDR1 MNHEY and CDR2 SVGAGI. The length of the CDR3 is 15 residues. Here the CDR3 DNA reads TGTGCCAGCAGCTACTCTCGTGTCAGGGGCTATGGCTACACCTTC. Translation gives CASSYSRVRGYGYTF.

At least ten counts were recorded for this clonotype. Germline and junction disagree at one end, which may indicate a read error. V is TRBV6-2 or TRBV6-3 and J is TRBJ2-7; TRBD2 matches at 12 bases. The CDR3 contains 15 residues. Germline-derived CDR1 and CDR2 are MNHEY and SVGEGT. CDR3 protein: CASNLAGGVTYGQYF. As DNA, the CDR3 is TGTGCCAGCAACCTAGCGGGAGGGGTGACCTACGGGCAGTACTTC.